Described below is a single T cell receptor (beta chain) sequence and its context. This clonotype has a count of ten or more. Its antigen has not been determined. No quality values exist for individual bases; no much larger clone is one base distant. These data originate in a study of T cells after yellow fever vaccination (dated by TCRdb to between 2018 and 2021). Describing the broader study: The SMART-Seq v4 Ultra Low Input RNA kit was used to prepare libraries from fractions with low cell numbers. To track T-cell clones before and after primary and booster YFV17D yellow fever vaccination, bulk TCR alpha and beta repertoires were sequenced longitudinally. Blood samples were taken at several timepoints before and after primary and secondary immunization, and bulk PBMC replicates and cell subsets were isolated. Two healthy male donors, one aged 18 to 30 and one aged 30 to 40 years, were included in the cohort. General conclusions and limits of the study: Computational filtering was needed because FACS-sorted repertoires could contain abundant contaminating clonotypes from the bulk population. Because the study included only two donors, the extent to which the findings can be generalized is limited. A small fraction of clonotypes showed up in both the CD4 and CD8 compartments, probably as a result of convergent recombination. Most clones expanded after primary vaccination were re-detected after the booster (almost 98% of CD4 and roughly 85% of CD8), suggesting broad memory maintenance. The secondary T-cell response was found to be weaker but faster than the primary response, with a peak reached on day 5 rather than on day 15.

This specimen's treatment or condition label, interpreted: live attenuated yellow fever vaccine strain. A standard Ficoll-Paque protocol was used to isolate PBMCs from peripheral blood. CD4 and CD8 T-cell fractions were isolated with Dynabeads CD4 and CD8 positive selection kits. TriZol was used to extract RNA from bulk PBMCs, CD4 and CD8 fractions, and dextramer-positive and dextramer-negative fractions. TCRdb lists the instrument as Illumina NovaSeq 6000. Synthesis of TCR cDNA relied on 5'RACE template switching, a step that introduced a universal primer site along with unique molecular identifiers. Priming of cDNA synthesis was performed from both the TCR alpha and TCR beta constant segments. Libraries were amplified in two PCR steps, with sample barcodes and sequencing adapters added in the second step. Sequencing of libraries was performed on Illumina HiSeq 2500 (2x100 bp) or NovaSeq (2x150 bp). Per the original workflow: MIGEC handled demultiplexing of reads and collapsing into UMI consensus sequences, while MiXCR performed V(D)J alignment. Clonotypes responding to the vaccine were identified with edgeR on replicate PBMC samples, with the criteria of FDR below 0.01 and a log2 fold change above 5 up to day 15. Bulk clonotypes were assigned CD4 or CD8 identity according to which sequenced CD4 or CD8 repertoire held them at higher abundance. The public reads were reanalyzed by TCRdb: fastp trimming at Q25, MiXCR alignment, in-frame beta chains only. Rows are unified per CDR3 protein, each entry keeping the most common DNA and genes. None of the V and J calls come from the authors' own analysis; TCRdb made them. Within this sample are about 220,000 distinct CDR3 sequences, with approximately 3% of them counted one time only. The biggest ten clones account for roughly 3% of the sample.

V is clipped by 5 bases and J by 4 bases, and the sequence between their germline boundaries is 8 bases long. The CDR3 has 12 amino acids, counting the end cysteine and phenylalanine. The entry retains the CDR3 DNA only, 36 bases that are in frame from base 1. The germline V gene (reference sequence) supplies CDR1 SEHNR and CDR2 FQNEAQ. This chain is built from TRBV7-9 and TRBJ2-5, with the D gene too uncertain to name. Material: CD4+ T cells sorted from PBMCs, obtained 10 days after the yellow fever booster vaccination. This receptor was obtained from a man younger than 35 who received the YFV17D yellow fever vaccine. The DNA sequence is TGTGCCAGCAGCCCCGTTGGAGAGACCCAGTACTTC. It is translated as CASSPVGETQYF. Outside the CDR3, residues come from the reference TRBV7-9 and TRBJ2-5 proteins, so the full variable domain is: DTGVSQNPRHKITKRGQNVTFRCDPISEHNRLYWYRQTLGQGPEFLTYFQNEAQLEKSRLLSDRFSAERPKGSFSTLEIQRTEQGDSAMYLCASSPVGETQYFGPGTRLLVL.